These T cell receptor beta chains were read from a single sample in a study of shared clonotypes between healthy human individuals. Some clones are missing from TCRdb's copy, which holds only in-frame ones; the method was immunoSEQ multiplex PCR. Of millions of clones listed, more than 80% were seen once; the top ten hold around 0.14%. The source material was naive CD4+ T cells sorted from blood. Source of these receptors: a man between 18 and 35 years old in good health. The CDR3 runs from the conserved cysteine through the conserved F or W. A D gene is named only where the DNA matches it firmly. Where a row states a size, it is once, few, many or the class of an expanded clone; other rows omit it.

TRBV5-5	TRBJ1-1	.	.	CASSLAGEWTEAFF	TGTGCCAGCAGCTTGGCCGGGGAGTGGACTGAAGCTTTCTTT
TRBV5-1	TRBJ2-1	.	.	CASSLEGSGNEQFF	TGCGCCAGCAGCTTGGAGGGGTCTGGCAATGAGCAGTTCTTC
TRBV2	TRBJ2-7	.	TRBD1	CASSEAWDRDYEQYF	TGTGCCAGCAGTGAAGCGTGGGACAGGGACTACGAGCAGTACTTC
TRBV9	TRBJ2-1	.	TRBD2	CASSQRGGTYNEQFF	TGTGCCAGCAGCCAGCGCGGGGGGACCTACAATGAGCAGTTCTTC
TRBV9	TRBJ1-3	.	TRBD1	CASSETTGNPGNTIYF	TGTGCCAGCAGCGAAACGACAGGGAACCCTGGAAACACCATATATTTT
TRBV2	TRBJ1-5	.	.	CASSRDSLLRNQPQHF	TGTGCCAGCAGTAGAGACAGCCTCCTTAGAAATCAGCCCCAGCATTTT
TRBV10-3	TRBJ1-4	.	.	CAITGTQGEKLFF	TGTGCCATCACCGGGACACAAGGAGAAAAACTGTTTTTT
TRBV7-9	TRBJ2-3	.	.	CASSLGPSASDTQYF	TGTGCCAGCAGCTTAGGTCCTAGCGCCTCAGATACGCAGTATTTT
TRBV6-5	TRBJ1-6	.	.	CASSYATGSNNSPLHF	TGTGCCAGCAGTTACGCAACCGGGTCAAATAATTCACCCCTCCACTTT
TRBV5-1	TRBJ2-3	.	.	CASSLGDPLDTQYF	TGCGCCAGCAGCTTGGGAGACCCCCTCGATACGCAGTATTTT
TRBV12-5	TRBJ2-1	.	TRBD1	CASGLPDRAIYNEQFF	TGTGCTAGTGGTTTGCCGGACAGGGCGATCTACAATGAGCAGTTCTTC
TRBV5-1	TRBJ1-5	few	.	CASSLEGQINQPQHF	TGCGCCAGCAGCTTGGAAGGACAGATCAATCAGCCCCAGCATTTT
TRBV30	TRBJ2-7	.	TRBD2	CAWTTGFGSGRAIYEQYF	TGTGCCTGGACGACGGGGTTCGGTAGCGGGAGGGCCATCTACGAGCAGTACTTC
TRBV6-5	TRBJ1-1	.	.	CASSYLRNTEAFF	TGTGCCAGCAGTTACTTGAGGAACACTGAAGCTTTCTTT
TRBV10-3	TRBJ1-3	.	.	CAINYEVGNTIYF	TGTGCCATCAACTATGAAGTCGGAAACACCATATATTTT
TRBV18	TRBJ2-3	.	.	CASSPLMFTDTQYF	TGTGCCAGCTCACCACTAATGTTCACAGATACGCAGTATTTT
TRBV10-3	TRBJ2-2	.	TRBD1	CATLTGVDGELFF	TGTGCCACCTTGACAGGGGTCGACGGGGAGCTGTTTTTT
TRBV21-1	TRBJ2-7	.	.	CASSIGGKFYEQYF	TGTGCCAGCAGCATTGGTGGGAAGTTCTACGAGCAGTACTTC
TRBV18	TRBJ1-1	.	.	CASSPLNTEAFF	TGTGCCAGCTCACCATTAAACACTGAAGCTTTCTTT
TRBV20-1	TRBJ1-1	.	TRBD1	CSARRDSEAFF	TGCAGTGCTCGTAGGGACAGTGAAGCTTTCTTT
TRBV10-2	TRBJ1-6	.	TRBD1	CASSERDRGGSPLHF	TGCGCCAGCAGTGAGAGGGACAGGGGAGGTTCACCCCTCCACTTT
TRBV11-3	TRBJ1-3	.	.	CASSLGPGVGNTIYF	TGTGCCAGCAGCTTAGGACCTGGGGTCGGAAACACCATATATTTT
TRBV5-6	TRBJ2-3	.	.	CASSEGHQTSTDTQYF	TGTGCCAGCAGCGAGGGACATCAGACTAGCACAGATACGCAGTATTTT
TRBV5-5	TRBJ2-7	.	TRBD2	CASSLAGGISRQQYF	TGTGCCAGCAGTTTAGCGGGAGGGATCTCGAGGCAGCAGTACTTC
TRBV18	TRBJ2-3	.	.	CASSSWGSTDTQYF	TGTGCCAGCTCGTCCTGGGGGAGCACAGATACGCAGTATTTT
TRBV30	TRBJ1-5	.	TRBD1	CAWSRTGVGQPQHF	TGTGCCTGGAGTCGGACAGGGGTAGGACAGCCCCAGCATTTT
TRBV5-4	TRBJ2-1	.	.	CASSLTEYNEQFF	TGTGCCAGCAGCTTGACAGAATACAATGAGCAGTTCTTC
TRBV19	TRBJ2-5	.	.	CASSSRRTESQETQYF	TGTGCCAGTAGTAGTCGACGGACAGAAAGCCAAGAGACCCAGTACTTC
TRBV19	TRBJ2-5	once	TRBD2	CASSTGTSVETQYF	TGTGCCAGTAGCACCGGGACTAGCGTCGAGACCCAGTACTTC
TRBV18	TRBJ1-3	.	.	CASSFGTPSSGNTIYF	TGTGCCAGCTCCTTCGGGACACCTAGCTCTGGAAACACCATATATTTT
TRBV18	TRBJ2-7	.	.	CASSIGTSYEQYF	TGTGCCAGCTCAATTGGGACTTCCTACGAGCAGTACTTC
TRBV28	TRBJ2-2	.	.	CASSLDFLNTGELFF	TGTGCCAGCAGTTTAGACTTTTTAAACACCGGGGAGCTGTTTTTT
TRBV27	TRBJ1-5	.	.	CASSFMSDQPQHF	TGTGCCAGCAGTTTTATGAGTGATCAGCCCCAGCATTTT
TRBV6-5	TRBJ1-6	.	.	CASRDTENSPLHF	TGTGCCAGCAGGGACACCGAGAATTCACCCCTCCACTTT
TRBV18	TRBJ1-2	.	.	CASSPGTDYGYTF	TGTGCCAGCTCACCGGGGACGGATTATGGCTACACCTTC
TRBV5-1	TRBJ1-2	.	.	CASSLVAGDGYTF	TGCGCCAGCAGCTTGGTGGCAGGGGACGGCTACACCTTC
TRBV13	TRBJ2-7	.	TRBD1	CASSFRQGYYEQYF	TGTGCCAGCAGCTTCAGACAGGGCTACTACGAGCAGTACTTC
TRBV7-2	TRBJ2-7	.	.	CASSLAGAFPYEQYF	TGTGCCAGCAGCTTAGCGGGAGCTTTCCCCTACGAGCAGTACTTC
TRBV28	TRBJ1-2	.	TRBD1	CASSPRTGSYGYTF	TGTGCCAGCAGCCCTCGGACAGGGAGCTATGGCTACACCTTC
TRBV18	TRBJ2-7	.	TRBD2	CASSPLGTSSREQYF	TGTGCCAGCTCACCCCTGGGGACTAGCTCCCGCGAGCAGTACTTC
TRBV11-2	TRBJ2-7	.	TRBD1	CASSLGLGQGHEQYF	TGTGCCAGCAGCTTAGGGCTGGGACAGGGACACGAGCAGTACTTC
TRBV18	TRBJ2-4	.	TRBD2	CASSPLGIAGTESKNIQYF	TGTGCCAGCTCACCACTTGGAATAGCGGGAACGGAATCCAAAAACATTCAGTACTTC